This TCR beta chain derives from a study of blood T cell repertoires in COVID-19. The CDR3 sequence is 14 residues long. Germline loops: CDR1 LNHDA, CDR2 SQIVND (reference sequence). With 3 bases removed from V and 5 bases from J, the gap between germline ends came to 11 bases. Libraries were prepared by immunoSEQ multiplex PCR; TCRdb keeps only in-frame clonotypes and omits some of them. The table has around 60,000 clones, approximately 78% seen once. The clonotype was recovered from a man at least 80 years old with acute or convalescent COVID-19. This chain joins TRBV19 and TRBJ2-1; D is possibly TRBD1 (5 bases). Sequenced material: peripheral blood. This chain's CDR3 is CASSIGRANNEQFF. CDR3 in DNA: TGTGCCAGTAGTATTGGCAGGGCCAACAATGAGCAGTTCTTC.